This TCR beta chain derives from a study of T-cell memory formation after mild COVID-19. Study-level background: Across donors, TCR clusters were largely donor specific.

A note on this clonotype: Its antigen is undetermined.

Overall study results and limits: Most CD4+ clones that shrank were in CM and EM, while CD8+ ones turned up in EMRA.

TCR alpha and TCR beta cDNA libraries with sample barcodes and UMIs came from 5'RACE using constant-segment primers. TCRdb processed the 5' RACE reads anew with MiXCR; each CDR3 protein has one entry. The sample carries more than 450,000 distinct CDR3 sequences, roughly 18% recorded once. Sequenced: PBMCs or a T cell subset sorted from them (not recorded which). This sequence was found in an adult woman who had mild COVID-19 (a few samples of this study predate the infection). Cell type and time point are not known.

The chain's CDR3 is CSAGGPSYEQYF. CDR3 coding DNA: TGCAGTGCCGGGGGGCCCTCCTACGAGCAGTACTTC. V and J are TRBV20-1 and TRBJ2-7, with D possibly matching TRBD2 (7 bases). This CDR3 is built from 12 residues. Trimming removed 6 bases at V and 0 bases at J, with 9 bases between. The germline CDR1 and CDR2 sequences are DFQATT and SNEGSKA (reference sequence).